The rows below give T cell receptor beta chains drawn from one sample of a study of CD8 T cells in ankylosing spondylitis. TCRdb redid the calling of the 5' RACE reads with MiXCR, one entry per CDR3 protein. The profile covers about 450,000 distinct CDR3 sequences, with roughly 27% appearing a single time and approximately 1% taken by the ten largest. The material sequenced was blood, either unsorted or a sorted T cell fraction (not recorded which). The receptor source for this set is a male donor with ankylosing spondylitis. Both conserved end residues are part of each CDR3. A D gene is named only where the DNA matches it firmly. Expanded clones are given a class, and other clones once, few, many or no size at all.

D	V	J	size	length	DNA	CDR3
TRBD1	TRBV15	TRBJ2-1	few	15	TGTGCCACCAGCAGAGAACAGGGGGCGGTCAATGAGCAGTTCTTC	CATSREQGAVNEQFF
TRBD1	TRBV6-5	TRBJ1-2	NA	16	TGTGCCAGCAGTTACTCCGGGACAGGGTCTGGCTATGGCTACACCTTC	CASSYSGTGSGYGYTF
TRBD2	TRBV9	TRBJ2-1	few	15	TGTGCCAGCAGCACAGGACTAGCGGGACTCAATGAGCAGTTCTTC	CASSTGLAGLNEQFF
NA	TRBV27	TRBJ1-1	NA	16	TGTGCCAGCTTAGCTAGATTGGGTTTCCAGGGGACTGAAGCTTTCTTT	CASLARLGFQGTEAFF
TRBD2	TRBV5-1	TRBJ2-3	many	15	TGCGCCAGCAGGCCGACTAGCGGATACACAGATACGCAGTATTTT	CASRPTSGYTDTQYF
TRBD1	TRBV7-2	TRBJ2-3	few	15	TGTGCCAGCAGCGCGGACAGGGGAAGGACAGATACGCAGTATTTT	CASSADRGRTDTQYF
TRBD2	TRBV5-1	TRBJ2-7	NA	15	TGCGCCAGCAGCTGGGGGACTAGCTTCGACTACGAGCAGTACTTC	CASSWGTSFDYEQYF
TRBD2	TRBV12-3/TRBV12-4	TRBJ2-6	NA	17	TGTGCCAGCACCCTCCCTAGCGGGCGGTCTGGGGCCAACGTCCTGACTTTC	CASTLPSGRSGANVLTF
TRBD1	TRBV4-1	TRBJ1-2	few	14	TGCGCCAGCAGCCTTTGGGACAGGAACTATGGCTACACCTTC	CASSLWDRNYGYTF
NA	TRBV15	TRBJ2-2	NA	12	TGTGCCACCAGTTTCGGGACCGGGGAGCTGTTTTTT	CATSFGTGELFF
NA	TRBV5-6	TRBJ2-4	NA	14	TGTGCCAGCACGAAGAGGGGCCCCGGAGACATTCAGTACTTC	CASTKRGPGDIQYF
NA	TRBV29-1	TRBJ2-3	few	11	TGCAGCGTGACTAGCACAGATACGCAGTATTTT	CSVTSTDTQYF
TRBD1	TRBV5-1	TRBJ2-2	NA	16	TGCGCCAGCAGCTTGCTGGGACAGGGGGACACCGGGGAGCTGTTTTTT	CASSLLGQGDTGELFF
NA	TRBV3-1	TRBJ1-1	NA	13	TGTGCCAGCAGCCCGCTGGGTGCCATAGAAGCTTTCTTT	CASSPLGAIEAFF
NA	TRBV18	TRBJ1-6	NA	15	TGTGCCAGCTCACCAGAACAGGCAGATAATTCACCCCTCCACTTT	CASSPEQADNSPLHF
NA	TRBV20-1	TRBJ1-1	NA	13	TGCAGTGCTAGAGCGGGGGGAAGGACTGAAGCTTTCTTT	CSARAGGRTEAFF
NA	TRBV29-1	TRBJ2-1	many	15	TGCAGCGTTGAACTTGCAGCCCGCCCTAACAATGAGCAGTTCTTC	CSVELAARPNNEQFF
NA	TRBV11-2	TRBJ2-7	many	17	TGTGCCAGCAGCTCAGTCCTGGGACCCCGCCTTGTCTACGAGCAGTACTTC	CASSSVLGPRLVYEQYF
NA	TRBV5-1	TRBJ2-2	few	15	TGCGCCAGCAGCCCCAGGCTAATGGAACCCGGGGAGCTGTTTTTT	CASSPRLMEPGELFF
NA	TRBV11-2	TRBJ1-4	few	12	TGTGCCAGCAGCTTGGGCGAGGAAAAACTGTTTTTT	CASSLGEEKLFF
NA	TRBV13	TRBJ2-2	few	16	TGTGCCAGCACCTTCGACGCAGGGCAGAACACCGGGGAGCTGTTTTTT	CASTFDAGQNTGELFF
TRBD1	TRBV18	TRBJ2-7	NA	14	TGTGCCAGCTCACCCCAGGGACAGAACTACGAGCAGTACTTC	CASSPQGQNYEQYF
TRBD1	TRBV5-6	TRBJ1-4	NA	15	TGTGCCAGCAGCCTCATGGCAGGGGGAGGTGAAAAACTGTTTTTT	CASSLMAGGGEKLFF
NA	TRBV29-1	TRBJ1-1	NA	13	TGCAGCGTTGAGGTGGCAGATTACACTGAAGCTTTCTTT	CSVEVADYTEAFF
NA	TRBV7-2	TRBJ2-1	many	15	TGTGCCAGCAGCTGGCGACTGGAATCCTACAATGAGCAGTTCTTC	CASSWRLESYNEQFF
NA	TRBV5-1	TRBJ1-3	few	14	TGCGCCAGCAGCCCAGAGCCCTCTGGAAACACCATATATTTT	CASSPEPSGNTIYF
NA	TRBV15	TRBJ2-7	NA	15	TGTGCCACCAGCAGAGATAAAGTCAGGACCTACGAGCAGTACTTC	CATSRDKVRTYEQYF
NA	TRBV6-1	TRBJ1-5	NA	16	TGTGCCAGCAGTGAGTATGGAGTACTTAGCAATCAGCCCCAGCATTTT	CASSEYGVLSNQPQHF
NA	TRBV11-2	TRBJ2-1	NA	14	TGTGCCAGCAGCTTAGACGTAGTCGCCAATGAGCAGTTCTTC	CASSLDVVANEQFF
NA	TRBV14	TRBJ1-1	NA	15	TGTGCCAGCAGCCAAACAGGGTTTTGGAACACTGAAGCTTTCTTT	CASSQTGFWNTEAFF
NA	TRBV2	TRBJ1-2	few	15	TGTGCCAGCAACTCTGAGGGGGGACGGCGGTATGGCTACACCTTC	CASNSEGGRRYGYTF
NA	TRBV2	TRBJ1-2	NA	19	TGTGCCAGCAGTCCAAGGCGGGGGCTAGTAACGCGAGAAGATAAGGGCTACACCTTC	CASSPRRGLVTREDKGYTF
TRBD2	TRBV7-9	TRBJ2-3	NA	14	TGTGCCAGCACCTGGGGCGGGAGTCCAGATACGCAGTATTTT	CASTWGGSPDTQYF
NA	TRBV7-9	TRBJ1-5	NA	14	TGTGCCAGCAGCTTTGGGGGGGATTCCCAGCCCCAGCATTTT	CASSFGGDSQPQHF
NA	TRBV5-4	TRBJ2-1	NA	15	TGTGCCATCAGCTTGGGACTCCTCTCCTACAATGAGCAGTTCTTC	CAISLGLLSYNEQFF
TRBD2	TRBV6-4	TRBJ2-4	few	13	TGTGCCAGCAGCTGGCGGGAGGGAAACATTCAGTACTTC	CASSWREGNIQYF
TRBD2	TRBV6-5	TRBJ2-2	NA	17	TGTGCCAGCAGTTACGATAGCGCAAGCGGGAGCACCGGGGAGCTGTTTTTT	CASSYDSASGSTGELFF
NA	TRBV29-1	TRBJ2-5	many	11	TGCAGCGGGGGGTCCCAAGAGACCCAGTACTTC	CSGGSQETQYF
NA	TRBV12-3/TRBV12-4	TRBJ2-1	few	14	TGTGCCAGCAGTTCCGGGACTCCCAGGCATGAGCAGTTCTTC	CASSSGTPRHEQFF
TRBD2	TRBV5-1	TRBJ2-1	few	15	TGCGCCAGCAGCCTTCTAGCGGGAGACTACAATGAGCAGTTCTTC	CASSLLAGDYNEQFF
NA	TRBV19	TRBJ2-1	NA	16	TGTGCCAGTAGTATGCAGGCGGCCTATTTCTACAATGAGCAGTTCTTC	CASSMQAAYFYNEQFF
NA	TRBV11-2	TRBJ2-2	NA	17	TGTGCCAGCAGCTTAGAACAGTTCCCCCCCTACACCGGGGAGCTGTTTTTT	CASSLEQFPPYTGELFF
TRBD2	TRBV5-1	TRBJ2-4	NA	19	TGCGCCAGCAGCTCGGCCGGGACTAGCGGGAGTGTGGCCAAAAACATTCAGTACTTC	CASSSAGTSGSVAKNIQYF
TRBD2	TRBV20-1	TRBJ2-1	many	13	TGCAGCGCCGGGACTAGCGGATACAATGAGCAGTTCTTC	CSAGTSGYNEQFF
NA	TRBV30	TRBJ1-1	NA	15	TGTGCCTGGAGTGTAATTGGGGCCCGACCATCTGAAGCTTTCTTT	CAWSVIGARPSEAFF
NA	TRBV29-1	TRBJ2-5	many	13	TGCAGCTCTGACGGGCGGGATCTGGAGACCCAGTACTTC	CSSDGRDLETQYF
TRBD2	TRBV29-1	TRBJ2-1	few	12	TGCAGCGCCCGGGGGGGGAAGGGTGAGCAGTTCTTC	CSARGGKGEQFF
NA	TRBV6-1	TRBJ1-1	NA	14	TGTGCCAGCTCCCCCGCAGGCCCGAACACTGAAGCTTTCTTT	CASSPAGPNTEAFF
TRBD1	TRBV20-1	TRBJ2-7	NA	16	TGCAGTGCCTTTCCCACCAGACAGGGAACGTTCTACGAGCAGTACTTC	CSAFPTRQGTFYEQYF
TRBD2	TRBV4-2	TRBJ2-2	many	17	TGTGCCAGCAGCCCCCCAGCGCTAGCGGGAATGACCGGGGAGCTGTTTTTT	CASSPPALAGMTGELFF
NA	TRBV20-1	TRBJ2-5	NA	13	TGCAGTGCTACCGACAAGATCCAAGAGACCCAGTACTTC	CSATDKIQETQYF